Listed below are T cell receptor beta chains from one sample, sequenced in a study of cytomegalovirus exposure and HLA in healthy donors. Only in-frame clones appear in the TCRdb table, and some are missing; sequencing was by immunoSEQ multiplex PCR. This sample has under 250,000 clones, with around 80% found just once. Source material: PBMCs. Receptors were obtained from a man younger than 35 in good health and CMV-seronegative. The CDR3 runs from the conserved cysteine through the conserved F or W. The D gene is left open where the match is weak. Where a row states a size, it is once, few, many or the class of an expanded clone; other rows omit it.

few	TRBV9	TRBJ1-2	TRBD1	TGTGCCAGCAGCGTAGGGGGGACAGGCCGATATTATGGCTACACCTTC	CASSVGGTGRYYGYTF
-	TRBV28	TRBJ2-1	TRBD2	TGTGCCAGCAGGCCGGGACTAGCGGAGCCTGGTGAGCAGTTCTTC	CASRPGLAEPGEQFF
once	TRBV5-1	TRBJ2-1	-	TGCGCCAGCAGCTTAGGTGGAGCTTCCAATGAGCAGTTCTTC	CASSLGGASNEQFF
once	TRBV30	TRBJ2-3	-	TGTGCCTGGCAGAGCACAGATACGCAGTATTTT	CAWQSTDTQYF
-	TRBV11-2	TRBJ2-3	-	TGTGCCAGCAGCTTAGATTCGGGAATAGCCCTATCCCTGGCAGATACGCAGTATTTT	CASSLDSGIALSLADTQYF
-	TRBV7-9	TRBJ2-7	-	TGTGCCAGCAGCGCTCCGTCGGCGCGGGGAGGAAACGAGCAGTACTTC	CASSAPSARGGNEQYF
-	TRBV28	TRBJ1-4	-	TGTGCCAGCAGTTTGGGGGGAGGAGGTGAAAAACTGTTTTTT	CASSLGGGGEKLFF
-	TRBV4-1	TRBJ2-1	-	TGCGCCAGCAGCCAAGTCCGTGGAGACAATGAGCAGTTCTTC	CASSQVRGDNEQFF
-	TRBV30	TRBJ2-7	TRBD2	TGTGCCTGGAGTGGTGATAGCGGGGGTTACGAGCAGTACTTC	CAWSGDSGGYEQYF
once	TRBV4-1	TRBJ2-4	-	TGCGCCAGCAGCCAAGTAGAGCTATCAAACATTCAGTACTTC	CASSQVELSNIQYF
few	TRBV19	TRBJ2-2	-	TGTGCCCCGGGTTCGGGATACACCGGGGAGCTGTTTTTT	CAPGSGYTGELFF